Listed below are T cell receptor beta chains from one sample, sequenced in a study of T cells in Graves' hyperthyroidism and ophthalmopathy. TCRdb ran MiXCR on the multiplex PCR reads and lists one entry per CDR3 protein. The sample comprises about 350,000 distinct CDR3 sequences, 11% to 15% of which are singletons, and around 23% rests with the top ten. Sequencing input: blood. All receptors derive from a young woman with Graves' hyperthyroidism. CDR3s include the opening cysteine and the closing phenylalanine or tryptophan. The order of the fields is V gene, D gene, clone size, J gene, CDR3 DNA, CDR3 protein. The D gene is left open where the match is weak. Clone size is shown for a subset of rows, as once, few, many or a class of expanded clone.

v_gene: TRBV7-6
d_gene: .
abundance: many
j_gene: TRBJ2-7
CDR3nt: TGTGCCAGCAGCTTAGAAGGGGGAGGCTACTACGAGCAGTACTTC
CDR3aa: CASSLEGGGYYEQYF

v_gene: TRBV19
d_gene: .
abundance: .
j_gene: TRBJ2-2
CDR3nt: TGTGCCAGTAAAGGGTGGATGGATACCGGGGAGCTGTTTTTT
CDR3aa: CASKGWMDTGELFF

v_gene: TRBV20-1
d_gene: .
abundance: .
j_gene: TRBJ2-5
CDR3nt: TGCAGTGCTAGAGAACCGGGAGTTCAAGAGACCCAGTACTTC
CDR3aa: CSAREPGVQETQYF

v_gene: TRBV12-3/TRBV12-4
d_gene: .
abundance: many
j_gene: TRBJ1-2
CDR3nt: TGTGCCAGCAGTACTTCTAACTATGGCTACACCTTC
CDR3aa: CASSTSNYGYTF

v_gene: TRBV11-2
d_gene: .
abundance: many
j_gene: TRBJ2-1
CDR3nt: TGTGCCTCCAGGTTAATACCCAATGAGCAGTTCTTC
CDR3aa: CASRLIPNEQFF

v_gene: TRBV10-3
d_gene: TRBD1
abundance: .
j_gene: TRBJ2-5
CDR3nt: TGTGCCATCAGGACAGGGCTGGAGACCCAGTACTTC
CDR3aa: CAIRTGLETQYF

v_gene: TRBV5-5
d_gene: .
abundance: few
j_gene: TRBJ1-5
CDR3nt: TGTGCCAGCAGCATCCGTCAGGGTCAGCCCCAGCATTTT
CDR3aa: CASSIRQGQPQHF

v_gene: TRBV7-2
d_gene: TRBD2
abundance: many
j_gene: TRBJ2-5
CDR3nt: TGTGCCAGCAGCCAAACAACTAGCGGGAGTACAGGGGAGACCCAGTACTTC
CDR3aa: CASSQTTSGSTGETQYF

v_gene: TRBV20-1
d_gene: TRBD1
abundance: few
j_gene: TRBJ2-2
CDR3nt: TGCAGTGCTAGACCCGAACAGGGGGCTATCGGGGAGCTGTTTTTT
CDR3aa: CSARPEQGAIGELFF

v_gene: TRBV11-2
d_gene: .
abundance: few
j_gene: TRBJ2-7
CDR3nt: TGTGCCAGCAGCTTCTCCTGGGCGGATGGTCAAGGCTACGAGCAGTACTTC
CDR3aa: CASSFSWADGQGYEQYF

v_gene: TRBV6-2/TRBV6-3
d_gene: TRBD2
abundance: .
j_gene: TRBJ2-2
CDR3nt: TGTGCCAGCAGAATCGTAGCGGGAAGTACCGGGGAGCTGTTTTTT
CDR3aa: CASRIVAGSTGELFF

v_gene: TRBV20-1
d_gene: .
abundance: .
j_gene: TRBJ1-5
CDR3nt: TGCAGTGCTAGTGGGGGTTGGACAGCAGATCAGCCCCAGCATTTT
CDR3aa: CSASGGWTADQPQHF

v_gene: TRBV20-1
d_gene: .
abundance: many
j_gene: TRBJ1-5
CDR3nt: TGCAGTGCTGCCAGGGGCAGGGGCGGTAGCAATCAGCCCCAGCATTTT
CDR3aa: CSAARGRGGSNQPQHF

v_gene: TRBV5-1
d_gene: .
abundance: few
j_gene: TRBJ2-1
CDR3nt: TGCGCCAGCAGCTTTTGGCAGGAAAACAATGAGCAGTTCTTC
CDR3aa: CASSFWQENNEQFF

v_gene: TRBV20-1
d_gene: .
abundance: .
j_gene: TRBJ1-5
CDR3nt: TGCAGTGCCCTGCCCCAGGACGTAAAAAAGGGGCAGCCCCAGCATTTT
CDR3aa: CSALPQDVKKGQPQHF

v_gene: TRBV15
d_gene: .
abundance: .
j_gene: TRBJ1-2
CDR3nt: TGTGCCACCAGCAGTGGTTTAGGGGATAACTATGGCTACACCTTC
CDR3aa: CATSSGLGDNYGYTF

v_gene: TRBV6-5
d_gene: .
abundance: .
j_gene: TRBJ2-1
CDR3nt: TGTGCCAGCAGTTACAGAGGTTCCTACAATGAGCAGTTCTTC
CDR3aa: CASSYRGSYNEQFF

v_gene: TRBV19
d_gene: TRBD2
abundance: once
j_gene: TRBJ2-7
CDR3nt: TGTGCCAGTAGTATAAGCGGGAGGAACGAGCAGTACTTC
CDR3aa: CASSISGRNEQYF

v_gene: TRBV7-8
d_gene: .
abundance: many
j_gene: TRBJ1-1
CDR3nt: TGTGCCAGCAGCCCTATCCGGTGGGGGGCCCTAAGGACTGAAGCTTTCTTT
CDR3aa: CASSPIRWGALRTEAFF

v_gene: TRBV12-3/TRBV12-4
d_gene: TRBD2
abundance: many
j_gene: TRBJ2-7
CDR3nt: TGTGCCAGCAGCCCGGGGACTAGCGGGAGAGGGGGCTCCTACGAGCAGTACTTC
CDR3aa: CASSPGTSGRGGSYEQYF

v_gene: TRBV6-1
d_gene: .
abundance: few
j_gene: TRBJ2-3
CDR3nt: TGTGCCAGCAGCTCCCTAAGGGGATTCACAGATACGCAGTATTTT
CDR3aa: CASSSLRGFTDTQYF

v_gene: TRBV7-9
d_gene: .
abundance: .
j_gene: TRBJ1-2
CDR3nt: TGTGCCAGCAGCTTCCAAATGAGCTATGGCTACACCTTC
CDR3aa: CASSFQMSYGYTF